Each of the 18 T cell receptor beta chains below was sequenced from the same sample in a study of response to subunit inactivated influenza vaccine. TCRdb called the RT-PCR reads again in MiXCR, with one record for every CDR3 protein. The sample records fewer than 400,000 distinct CDR3 sequences, about a fifth being singletons. The sample in question was PBMCs from blood, obtained approximately 20 months after vaccination. These receptors all stem from a man aged 50 to 75 who received an inactivated influenza vaccine.

The rearrangement uses TRBV20-1 and TRBJ2-7; TRBD1 agrees at 10 bases. Germline loops: CDR1 DFQATT, CDR2 SNEGSKA (reference sequence). The CDR3 contains 13 residues. The J segment lost 9 bases and the V segment lost 2 bases, leaving 7 bases of the junction unmatched. The CDR3, as DNA: TGCAGTGCTAGACCCAAGACAGGGGGCGGGCAGTACTTC. It codes for CSARPKTGGGQYF.

A few counts support this clonotype. The chain is built from TRBV10-3 and TRBJ1-2; a possible D gene is TRBD1 (6 bases). V was clipped by 7 bases and J by 9 bases, with 21 bases between them. Germline values: CDR1 ENHRY, CDR2 SYGVKD. This CDR3 has 14 residues. CDR3: CAITSPDSVRSYTF. DNA for the CDR3: TGTGCCATCACCTCCCCGGACAGCGTGAGGAGCTACACCTTC.

This clonotype turned up a few times. J is TRBJ2-2 and V is TRBV3-1, with D tentatively TRBD2 (5 bases). The V gene's germline CDR1 is LGHDT and CDR2 YNNKEL (reference sequence). V was trimmed by 1 base and J by 6 bases, leaving 9 bases between them. This CDR3 has 14 residues. The CDR3 sequence is CASSQAPGAGELFF. CDR3 sequence (DNA): TGTGCCAGCAGCCAAGCCCCCGGGGCCGGGGAGCTGTTTTTT.

V and J are TRBV18 and TRBJ2-1; TRBD2 matches 9 bases. With V trimmed by 5 bases and J by 9 bases, 5 bases remained unmatched. Germline assignment: CDR1 KGHSH and CDR2 LQKENI. This CDR3 spans 13 amino acids. In DNA form, the CDR3 reads TGTGCCAGCTCATCAATAGCGGGAGCTGAGCAGTTCTTC. Protein: CASSSIAGAEQFF.

The CDR3 bases are TGCGCCAGCAGCAGGGGACAGGGCGAGGGCTACACCTTC. Translated, it gives CASSRGQGEGYTF. V usage is TRBV5-1 and J usage is TRBJ1-2; TRBD1 aligns across 9 bases. This CDR3 region has 13 residues. Looked up from germline, CDR1 is SGHRS and CDR2 is YFSETQ. J gave up 8 bases and V 4 bases, and 6 bases lay outside the gene matches.

This chain uses TRBV20-1 with TRBJ1-1; D may be TRBD1 (5 bases). V was pared by 3 bases and J by 5 bases, with 16 bases between. Looked up from germline, CDR1 is DFQATT and CDR2 is SNEGSKA (reference sequence). The CDR3 runs to 14 residues. CDR3 nucleotides: TGCAGTGCTAGGACCGGGGGAGGGAGGACTGAAGCTTTCTTT. Amino acid sequence: CSARTGGGRTEAFF.

J is TRBJ2-2 and V is TRBV4-2; the D gene could be TRBD1 or TRBD2 (6 bases each). CDR3 length: 16 amino acids. V was pared by 0 bases and J by 1 base, with 9 bases between. Looked up from germline, CDR1 is LGHNA and CDR2 is YNFKEQ. CDR3 DNA sequence: TGTGCCAGCAGCCAAGATCGGGGGCGGAACACCGGGGAGCTGTTTTTT. It yields the protein CASSQDRGRNTGELFF.

In its sample, this clonotype was seen once. CDR3 coding DNA: TGTGCCAGCTCACCAGCTCGGCTAACGGATACGCAGTATTTT. It specifies CASSPARLTDTQYF. The chain has TRBV18 and TRBJ2-3; D remains ambiguous. Germline lookup yields CDR1 KGHSH and CDR2 LQKENI. V gave up 2 bases and J gave up 6 bases, with 12 bases separating them. The CDR3 sequence is 14 residues long.

The rearrangement links TRBV20-1 to TRBJ2-7, with TRBD2 matching 13 bases. This CDR3 is built from 17 residues. Germline CDR1 is DFQATT and CDR2 is SNEGSKA (reference sequence). With 3 bases clipped from V and 3 bases from J, the junction kept 11 bases outside the gene matches. DNA of the CDR3: TGCAGTGCTAGGCTCCTACTCGGGACTAGCGGGAACTACGAGCAGTACTTC. Its protein is CSARLLLGTSGNYEQYF.

In its sample, this clonotype was seen many times. The chain uses TRBV7-2 and TRBJ2-1, with 13 positions matching TRBD2. The germline V gene has CDR1 SGHTA and CDR2 FQGNSA. J gave up 5 bases and V 4 bases, and 2 bases lay outside the gene matches. CDR3 length equals 15 residues. The CDR3 spells CASSSTSGGHNEQFF. CDR3 in DNA: TGTGCCAGCAGCTCGACTAGCGGGGGGCACAATGAGCAGTTCTTC.

This clonotype was observed a single time. The CDR3 protein is CASRPLPSGRPDTQYF. CDR3 sequence (DNA): TGTGCCAGCAGGCCCCTCCCCAGCGGGAGGCCAGATACGCAGTATTTT. The rearrangement joins TRBV3-1 to TRBJ2-3; 9 bases map to TRBD2. The CDR3 has 16 amino acids. The V gene's germline CDR1 is LGHDT and CDR2 YNNKEL (reference sequence). J was trimmed by 4 bases and V by 6 bases; bases with no gene match: 11.

This sequence joins TRBV25-1 and TRBJ2-1; 8 nucleotides match TRBD2. This CDR3 spans 15 amino acids. Trimming at V came to 2 bases and at J to 4 bases, leaving 4 bases not matched to a gene. Germline V CDR1 and CDR2: MGHDK, SYGVNS. CDR3 sequence (DNA): TGTGCCAGCAGTGAAGCGGGAGGTCCGTACAATGAGCAGTTCTTC. Encoded protein: CASSEAGGPYNEQFF.

The chain joins TRBV7-9 to TRBJ1-2; a weak D match, TRBD1 (6 bases). Trimming cost V 1 base and J 4 bases, with 10 bases left between them. The CDR3 is 14 residues long. Looked up from germline, CDR1 is SEHNR and CDR2 is FQNEAQ (reference sequence). The CDR3 bases are TGTGCCAGCAGCTTAGGACAGGCGAGCTATGGCTACACCTTC. It is translated as CASSLGQASYGYTF.

This chain links TRBV6-1 with TRBJ1-2; 9 bases match TRBD1. CDR3 size: 15 residues. Per germline, CDR1 MNHNS and CDR2 SASEGT. V shed 5 bases and J 6 bases; nucleotides not matched to a gene: 10. CDR3 sequence reads: CASSKPGQGIDGYTF. The DNA for the CDR3 is TGTGCCAGCAGTAAACCCGGACAGGGGATAGATGGCTACACCTTC.

The V and J genes are TRBV20-1 and TRBJ2-3; D is ambiguous. Deletions cut 3 bases from V and 1 base from J, with 11 bases between. CDR3 length: 14 residues. Looked up from germline, CDR1 is DFQATT and CDR2 is SNEGSKA (reference sequence). This CDR3 is CSASLAVRTDTQYF. In DNA, the CDR3 is TGCAGTGCTAGTCTGGCGGTTCGCACAGATACGCAGTATTTT.

This clonotype occurred many times. V usage is TRBV29-1 and J usage is TRBJ2-7; unclear D gene. V lost 8 bases and J lost 0, with 8 bases in between. The germline V gene has CDR1 SQVTM and CDR2 ANQGSEA. This CDR3 is 11 amino acids long. CDR3 in amino acids: CSRKGSYEQYF. The CDR3 bases are TGCAGCCGAAAGGGCTCCTACGAGCAGTACTTC.

The rearrangement links TRBV9 to TRBJ1-1; TRBD1 matches at 11 bases. V lost 3 bases and J lost 5; bases outside the gene matches: 6. The CDR3 length is 15 residues. CDR1 and CDR2 (germline): SGDLS, YYNGEE. CDR3 in amino acids: CASSGPGQGVTEAFF. CDR3 bases: TGTGCCAGCAGCGGCCCGGGACAGGGGGTGACTGAAGCTTTCTTT. Full variable domain (rest looked up from reference TRBV9 and TRBJ1-1): DSGVTQTPKHLITATGQRVTLRCSPRSGDLSVYWYQQSLDQGLQFLIQYYNGEERAKGNILERFSAQQFPDLHSELNLSSLELGDSALYFCASSGPGQGVTEAFFGQGTRLTVV.

This clonotype was seen many times. V gene TRBV5-5 combines with J gene TRBJ2-7; D gene unclear. Trimming took off 0 bases at V and 5 bases at J, with 15 bases between the two ends. This CDR3 contains 15 residues. Germline CDR1 SGHKS, CDR2 YYEKEE (reference sequence). This chain's CDR3 is CASSLGLSQGDEQYF. The CDR3 DNA sequence: TGTGCCAGCAGCTTGGGGTTATCACAAGGTGACGAGCAGTACTTC.